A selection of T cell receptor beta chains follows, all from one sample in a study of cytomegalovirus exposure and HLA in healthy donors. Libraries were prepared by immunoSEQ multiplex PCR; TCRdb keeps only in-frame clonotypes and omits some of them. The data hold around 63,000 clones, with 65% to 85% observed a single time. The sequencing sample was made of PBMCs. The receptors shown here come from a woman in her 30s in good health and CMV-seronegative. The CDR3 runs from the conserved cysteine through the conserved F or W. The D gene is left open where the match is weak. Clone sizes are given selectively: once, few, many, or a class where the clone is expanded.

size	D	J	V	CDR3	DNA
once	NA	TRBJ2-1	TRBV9	CASSGRTSGQEQFF	TGTGCCAGCAGCGGACGGACCAGCGGCCAAGAGCAGTTCTTC
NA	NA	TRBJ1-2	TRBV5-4	CASSLGGGQLGYGYTF	TGTGCCAGCAGCTTGGGGGGGGGTCAGTTAGGCTATGGCTACACCTTC
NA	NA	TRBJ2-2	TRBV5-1	CASSPRVFGTGELFF	TGCGCCAGCAGCCCCCGGGTTTTCGGAACCGGGGAGCTGTTTTTT
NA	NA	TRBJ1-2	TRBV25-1	CASSESRGARDGYTF	TGTGCCAGCAGTGAATCTCGGGGGGCGAGGGATGGCTACACCTTC
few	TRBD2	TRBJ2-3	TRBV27	CASSFWASGGADTQYF	TGTGCCAGCAGTTTTTGGGCTAGCGGGGGGGCAGATACGCAGTATTTT
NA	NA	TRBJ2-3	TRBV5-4	CASSRGLGGQGTDTQYF	TGTGCCAGCAGTCGGGGACTGGGGGGGCAAGGCACAGATACGCAGTATTTT
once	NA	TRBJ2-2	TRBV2	CASSFRGELFF	TGTGCCAGCAGTTTTCGTGGGGAGCTGTTTTTT
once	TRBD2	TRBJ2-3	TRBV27	CASSFTSPGLAGTDTQYF	TGTGCCAGCAGTTTCACTTCCCCGGGACTAGCGGGTACAGATACGCAGTATTTT
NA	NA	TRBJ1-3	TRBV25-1	CAGGNGNTIYF	TGTGCCGGGGGCAATGGAAACACCATATATTTT
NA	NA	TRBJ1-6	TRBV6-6	CASKPTLGSYNSPLHF	TGTGCCAGCAAACCGACACTTGGCTCCTATAATTCACCCCTCCACTTT
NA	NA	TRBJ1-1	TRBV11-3	CASSLRGNLQAFF	TGTGCCAGCAGCCTAAGGGGTAATTTGCAGGCTTTCTTT
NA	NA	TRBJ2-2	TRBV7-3	CASRPANRAVGELFF	TGTGCCAGCAGACCCGCGAACAGGGCTGTCGGGGAGCTGTTTTTT
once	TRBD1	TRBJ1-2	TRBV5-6	CASSLDRGSGGYTF	TGTGCCAGCAGCTTGGACAGGGGGTCGGGTGGCTACACCTTC
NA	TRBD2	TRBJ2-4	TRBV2	CASSPGGGNIQYF	TGTGCCAGCAGTCCGGGGGGTGGAAACATTCAGTACTTC
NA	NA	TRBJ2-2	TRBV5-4	CASSFGPGERPGELFF	NA
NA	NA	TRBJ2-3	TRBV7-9	CASSHSPVGDTQYF	TGTGCCAGCAGCCATAGTCCAGTCGGGGATACGCAGTATTTT
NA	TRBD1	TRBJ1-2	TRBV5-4	CASSLTQGVGGYTF	TGTGCCAGCAGCTTGACCCAGGGGGTGGGCGGCTACACCTTC
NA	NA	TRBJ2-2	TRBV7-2	CASSLGPGTWTGELFF	TGTGCCAGCAGCCTAGGGCCAGGGACTTGGACCGGGGAGCTGTTTTTT
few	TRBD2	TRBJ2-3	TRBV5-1	CASSFLSGGTDTQYF	TGCGCCAGCAGCTTCCTAAGCGGGGGCACAGATACGCAGTATTTT
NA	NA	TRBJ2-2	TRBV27	CASSVSVNTGELFF	TGTGCCAGCAGTGTTAGCGTTAACACCGGGGAGCTGTTTTTT
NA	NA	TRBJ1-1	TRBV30	CAWSTGTEAFF	TGTGCCTGGTCAACTGGTACTGAAGCTTTCTTT
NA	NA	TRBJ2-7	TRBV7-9	CASSYGGLPSF	TGTGCCAGCAGCTACGGGGGACTCCCCTCCTTC
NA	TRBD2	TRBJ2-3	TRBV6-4	CASSASGGADTQYF	TGTGCCAGCAGTGCTAGCGGGGGGGCAGATACGCAGTATTTT
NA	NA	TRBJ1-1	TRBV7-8	CASSLVGGRDTEAFF	TGTGCCAGCAGCTTAGTTGGAGGACGTGACACTGAAGCTTTCTTT
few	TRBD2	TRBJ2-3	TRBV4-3	CASSQDSPGGGTDTQYF	TGCGCCAGCAGCCAAGACAGTCCGGGCGGGGGGACAGATACGCAGTATTTT
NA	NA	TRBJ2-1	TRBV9	CASSKTGSPNNEQFF	TGTGCCAGCAGCAAAACCGGGAGCCCTAACAATGAGCAGTTCTTC
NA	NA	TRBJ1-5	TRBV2	CASAPNGNQPQHF	TGTGCCAGCGCCCCGAACGGGAATCAGCCCCAGCATTTT
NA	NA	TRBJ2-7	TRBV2	CASSATTYEQYF	TGTGCCAGCAGTGCGACTACGTACGAGCAGTACTTC
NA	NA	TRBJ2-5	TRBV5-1	CASSLGVGETPGTQYF	TGCGCCAGCAGCTTGGGGGTTGGGGAGACGCCGGGGACCCAGTACTTC
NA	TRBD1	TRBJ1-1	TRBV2	CASSEARGQTEAFF	TGTGCCAGCAGTGAAGCTAGGGGACAGACTGAAGCTTTCTTT
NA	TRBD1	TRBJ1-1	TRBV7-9	CASSPPGQGGRTEAFF	TGTGCCAGCAGCCCACCGGGACAGGGAGGAAGGACTGAAGCTTTCTTT
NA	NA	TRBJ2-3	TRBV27	CASSLDRKTDTQYF	TGTGCCAGCAGTTTAGACAGGAAGACAGATACGCAGTATTTT
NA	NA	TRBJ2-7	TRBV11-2	CASSLSGGPYEQYF	TGTGCCAGCAGCTTATCAGGGGGGCCCTACGAGCAGTACTTC
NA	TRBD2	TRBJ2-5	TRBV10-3	CAISEGGTSGTEETQYF	TGTGCCATCAGTGAGGGGGGGACTAGCGGGACAGAAGAGACCCAGTACTTC
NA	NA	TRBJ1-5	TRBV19	CASKSGGSNNQPQHF	TGTGCCAGCAAGTCCGGGGGGTCGAACAATCAGCCCCAGCATTTT
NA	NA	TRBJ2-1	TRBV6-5	CASSYSIRGSYNEQFF	TGTGCCAGCAGTTACTCGATACGGGGCTCCTACAATGAGCAGTTCTTC
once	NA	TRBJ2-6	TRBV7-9	CASSKGETGANVLTF	TGTGCCAGCTCCAAAGGGGAAACTGGGGCCAACGTCCTGACTTTC
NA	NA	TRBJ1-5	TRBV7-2	CASSSYYSNQPQHF	TGTGCCAGCAGCTCCTACTATAGCAATCAGCCCCAGCATTTT
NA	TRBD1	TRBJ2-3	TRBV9	CASSARGGTGAHDTQYF	TGTGCCAGCAGCGCACGGGGAGGGACAGGGGCACATGATACGCAGTATTTT
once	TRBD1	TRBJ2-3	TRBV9	CASNPRGRTDTQYF	TGTGCCAGCAATCCCAGGGGGCGAACAGATACGCAGTATTTT
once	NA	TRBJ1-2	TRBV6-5	CASSYNQGSYGYTF	TGTGCCAGCAGTTACAACCAGGGCTCCTATGGCTACACCTTC
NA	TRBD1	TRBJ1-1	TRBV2	CASSEASRGLSEAFF	TGTGCCAGCAGTGAAGCTAGCAGGGGGCTAAGTGAAGCTTTCTTT
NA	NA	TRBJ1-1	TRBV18	CASSLDTAGTEAFF	TGTGCCAGCTCACTCGACACGGCGGGCACTGAAGCTTTCTTT
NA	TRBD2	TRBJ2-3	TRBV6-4	CASSRLAGEVTDTQYF	TGTGCCAGCAGCAGACTAGCGGGAGAGGTCACAGATACGCAGTATTTT
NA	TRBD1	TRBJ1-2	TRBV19	CASILTGGDYGYTF	TGTGCCAGTATTCTTACAGGGGGGGACTATGGCTACACCTTC
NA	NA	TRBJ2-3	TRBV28	CASSFPASSASTDTQYF	TGTGCCAGCAGTTTTCCGGCCTCTAGCGCTAGCACAGATACGCAGTATTTT
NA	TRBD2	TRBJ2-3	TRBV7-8	CASSLSGGPTDTQYF	TGTGCCAGCAGCCTTAGCGGGGGCCCCACAGATACGCAGTATTTT
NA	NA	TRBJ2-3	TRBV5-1	CASSLWGGEGTDTQYF	TGCGCCAGCAGCTTGTGGGGGGGCGAGGGCACAGATACGCAGTATTTT
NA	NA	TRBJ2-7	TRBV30	CAWSVGNEQYF	TGTGCCTGGAGTGTCGGTAACGAGCAGTACTTC
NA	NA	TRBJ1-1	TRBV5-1	CASMREDSRGAFF	TGCGCCAGCATGCGGGAGGACTCAAGGGGAGCTTTCTTT
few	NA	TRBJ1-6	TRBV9	CASSVSPGSNSPLHF	TGTGCCAGCAGCGTTTCACCGGGGTCCAATTCACCCCTCCACTTT
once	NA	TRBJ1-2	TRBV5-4	CASSSQGLGYGYTF	TGTGCCAGCAGCTCACAGGGTTTAGGGTATGGCTACACCTTC
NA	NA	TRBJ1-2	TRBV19	CASSIWSNYGYTF	TGTGCCAGTAGTATTTGGAGTAACTATGGCTACACCTTC
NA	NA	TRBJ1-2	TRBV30	CAWSSRGPYGYTF	TGTGCCTGGAGCTCGCGGGGCCCCTATGGCTACACCTTC
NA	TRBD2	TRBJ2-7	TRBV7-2	CASSPTSGAEQYF	TGTGCCAGCAGCCCTACTAGCGGGGCCGAGCAGTACTTC
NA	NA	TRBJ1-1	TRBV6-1	CATQSAGLGTEAFF	TGTGCCACACAGAGTGCAGGGTTGGGGACTGAAGCTTTCTTT